The 8 T cell receptor beta chains presented below share a single source sample, sequenced in a study of CD8 T cells in ankylosing spondylitis. TCRdb independently ran MiXCR on the 5' RACE reads; one entry per CDR3 protein. The table lists fewer than 130,000 distinct CDR3 sequences, less than 25% of them singletons. The material sequenced was synovial fluid, either unsorted or a sorted T cell fraction (not recorded which). The receptor set was obtained from a male donor with ankylosing spondylitis.

This clonotype was seen more than once but under ten times. V gene TRBV5-1 combines with J gene TRBJ2-5; the D gene is possibly TRBD1 (5 bases). With 0 bases removed from V and 2 bases from J, the gap between germline ends came to 8 bases. Germline assignment: CDR1 SGHRS and CDR2 YFSETQ. The CDR3 has 14 residues. The CDR3 sequence: CASSLAAGQETQYF. DNA for the CDR3: TGCGCCAGCAGCTTGGCGGCAGGGCAAGAGACCCAGTACTTC.

The V call is TRBV20-1, the J call TRBJ1-1, with a tentative D call TRBD1 (5 bases). CDR3 length: 15 amino acids. V lost 0 bases and J 4 bases, leaving 15 bases between the germline ends. Germline V gene data show CDR1 as DFQATT and CDR2 as SNEGSKA (reference sequence). In DNA, the CDR3 is TGCAGTGCTAGAGATCATGGGGCTATGGGCACTGAAGCTTTCTTT. Protein: CSARDHGAMGTEAFF.

This clonotype was seen repeatedly, ten times or more. This sequence joins TRBV28 and TRBJ1-5; the D gene is possibly TRBD1 (5 bases). The germline V gene encodes CDR1 MDHEN and CDR2 SYDVKM. Trimming shortened V by 5 bases and J by 9 bases, and 14 bases separated the two germline ends. The CDR3 is 13 amino acids. Here the CDR3 DNA reads TGTGCCAGCAGTCCCCAAGGGGAGAGGCCCCAGCATTTT. This translates into CASSPQGERPQHF. The full variable domain, rest sourced from reference TRBV28 and TRBJ1-5, is DVKVTQSSRYLVKRTGEKVFLECVQDMDHENMFWYRQDPGLGLRLIYFSYDVKMKEKGDIPEGYSVSREKKERFSLILESASTNQTSMYLCASSPQGERPQHFGDGTRLSIL.

The chain uses TRBV15 and TRBJ2-3, with a possible D match to TRBD1 (7 bases). Germline CDR1 reads LNHNV; CDR2 reads YYDKDF (reference sequence). This CDR3 is 15 amino acids long. V lost 1 base and J 4 bases, leaving 12 bases between the germline ends. CDR3 region: CATSRGQGGSDTQYF. CDR3 bases: TGTGCCACCAGCAGAGGACAGGGAGGCTCAGATACGCAGTATTTT.

This clonotype showed up just a few times. The rearrangement links TRBV7-9 to TRBJ1-1; perhaps TRBD1 as D (5 bases). Germline V gives CDR1 SEHNR, CDR2 FQNEAQ (reference sequence). The V end lost 7 bases, the J end lost 2 bases, and 17 bases lay between the germline ends. There are 15 residues in the CDR3. CDR3 in amino acids: CASTNGGGFNTEAFF. Written as DNA, the CDR3 is TGTGCCAGCACAAATGGGGGGGGATTTAACACTGAAGCTTTCTTT. Based on the CDR3 plus reference TRBV7-9 and TRBJ1-1, the full variable domain is DTGVSQNPRHKITKRGQNVTFRCDPISEHNRLYWYRQTLGQGPEFLTYFQNEAQLEKSRLLSDRFSAERPKGSFSTLEIQRTEQGDSAMYLCASTNGGGFNTEAFFGQGTRLTVV.

The J gene is TRBJ2-3, the V gene TRBV20-1; no definite D call. V lost 4 bases and J 2 bases, leaving 10 bases between the germline ends. Germline V gives CDR1 DFQATT, CDR2 SNEGSKA (reference sequence). This CDR3 contains 13 residues. Here the CDR3 DNA reads TGCAGTGCTACCTCGGGCATCACAGATACGCAGTATTTT. The encoded protein is CSATSGITDTQYF.

This clonotype was detected a few times. The rearrangement uses TRBV5-1 and TRBJ2-5; D is possibly TRBD1 (6 bases). V was clipped by 2 bases and J by 4 bases, with 15 bases between them. The CDR3 extends over 15 amino acids. Germline values: CDR1 SGHRS, CDR2 YFSETQ. The chain's CDR3 is CASSFSPGTLETQYF. CDR3 DNA: TGCGCCAGCAGCTTCAGTCCCGGGACATTAGAGACCCAGTACTTC.

This clonotype was picked up a small number of times. The chain uses TRBV19 and TRBJ1-1; D gene uncertain. V was trimmed by 7 bases and J by 3 bases, leaving 21 bases between them. The CDR3 spans 16 residues. CDR1 is LNHDA, CDR2 SQIVND, per germline (reference sequence). In nucleotides, the CDR3 is TGTGCCAGTACCAACGCACTACGGAATAAGGACACTGAAGCTTTCTTT. Translating gives CASTNALRNKDTEAFF. Full variable domain (remainder filled in from reference TRBV19 and TRBJ1-1): DGGITQSPKYLFRKEGQNVTLSCEQNLNHDAMYWYRQDPGQGLRLIYYSQIVNDFQKGDIAEGYSVSREKKESFPLTVTSAQKNPTAFYLCASTNALRNKDTEAFFGQGTRLTVV.